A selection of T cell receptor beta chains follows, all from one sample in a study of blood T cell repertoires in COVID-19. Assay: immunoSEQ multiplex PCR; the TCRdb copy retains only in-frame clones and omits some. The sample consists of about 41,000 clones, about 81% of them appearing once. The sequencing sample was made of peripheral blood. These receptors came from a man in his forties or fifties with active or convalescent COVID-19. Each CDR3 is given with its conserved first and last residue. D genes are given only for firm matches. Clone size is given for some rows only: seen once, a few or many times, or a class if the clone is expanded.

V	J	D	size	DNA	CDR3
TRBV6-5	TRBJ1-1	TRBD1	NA	TGTGCCAGCAGGCTTGACAGGGAGCGGACTGAAGCTTTCTTT	CASRLDRERTEAFF
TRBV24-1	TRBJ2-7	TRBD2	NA	TGTGCCACCAGTGATCCTAGCGGCAATACCCCCTACGAGCAGTACTTC	CATSDPSGNTPYEQYF
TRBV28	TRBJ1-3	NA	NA	TGTGCCAGCAGTCCCTCACTAGGGACTGGAAACACCATATATTTT	CASSPSLGTGNTIYF
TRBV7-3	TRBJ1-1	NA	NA	TGTGCCAGCAGCTTACTAGAGAACACTGAAGCTTTCTTT	CASSLLENTEAFF
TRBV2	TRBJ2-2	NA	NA	TGTGCCAGCAGTGTTCGGTCGGGTGCCGGGGAGCTGTTTTTT	CASSVRSGAGELFF
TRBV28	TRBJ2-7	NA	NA	TGTGCCAGCACCCGGGGGGCTACGCCCTTCCACGAGCAGTACTTC	CASTRGATPFHEQYF
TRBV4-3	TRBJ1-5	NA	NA	TGCGCCAGCAGCCAAGATGCCGGGGGTAATCAGCCCCAGCATTTT	CASSQDAGGNQPQHF
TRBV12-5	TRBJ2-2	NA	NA	TGTGCTAGTGGTTTGGTACGGGGGGCAGGGAACACCGGGGAGCTGTTTTTT	CASGLVRGAGNTGELFF
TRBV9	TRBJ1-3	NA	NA	TGTGCCAGCAGCGTAACCGGGGGATCAGGAAACACCATATATTTT	CASSVTGGSGNTIYF
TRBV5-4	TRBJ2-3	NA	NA	TGTGCCAGCAGCTTGGGAACTGCCACAGATACGCAGTATTTT	CASSLGTATDTQYF
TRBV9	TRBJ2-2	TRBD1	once	TGTGCCAGCAGCCCTCGACAGGGTACCACCGGGGAGCTGTTTTTT	CASSPRQGTTGELFF
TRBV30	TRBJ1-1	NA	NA	TGTGCCTGGACTCTCCGGACAGCTGCTTTCTTT	CAWTLRTAAFF
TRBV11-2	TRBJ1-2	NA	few	TGTGCCAGCAGCTCTTTACAGGGTACTGGGGATGACTATGGCTACACCTTC	CASSSLQGTGDDYGYTF
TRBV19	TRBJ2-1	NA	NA	TGTGCCAGTAGTATGTTCGGGGGTGAGCAGTTCTTC	CASSMFGGEQFF
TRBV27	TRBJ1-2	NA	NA	TGTGCCAGCTCCTCCCCAGGGGACTATGGCTACACCTTC	CASSSPGDYGYTF
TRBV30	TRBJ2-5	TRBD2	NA	TGTGCCTGGACACGCTTAGCGGGAGGGTCGGAAGAGACCCAGTACTTC	CAWTRLAGGSEETQYF
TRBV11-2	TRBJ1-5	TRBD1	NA	TGTGCCAGCAGCTTCGGACAGGGGCAGCCCCAGCATTTT	CASSFGQGQPQHF
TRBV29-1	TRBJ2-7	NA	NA	TGCAGCGCTTGGACACGGCCCTACGAGCAGTACTTC	CSAWTRPYEQYF
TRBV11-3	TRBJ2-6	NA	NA	TGTGCCCGCCGCGCCGGCGCGGCGGGGGCCAACGTCCTGACTTTC	CARRAGAAGANVLTF
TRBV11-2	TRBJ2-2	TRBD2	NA	TGTGCCAGCAGCCCGGTCAGCGGGAGAAGGACCGGGGAGCTGTTTTTT	CASSPVSGRRTGELFF
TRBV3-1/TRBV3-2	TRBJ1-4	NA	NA	TGTGCCAGCAGCCAGGGCCCAGATGAAAAACTGTTTTTT	CASSQGPDEKLFF
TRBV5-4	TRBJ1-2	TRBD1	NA	TGTGCCAGCAGCTCGACAGGGTATGGCTACACCTTC	CASSSTGYGYTF
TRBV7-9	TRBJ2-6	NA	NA	TGTGCCAGCAGCTTGGGGGCGGAGACCTCTGGGGCCAACGTCCTGACTTTC	CASSLGAETSGANVLTF
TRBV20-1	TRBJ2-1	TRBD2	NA	TGCAGTGCTAGTAGACTTGGGGGGGAGGGTAGTGAGCAGTTCTTC	CSASRLGGEGSEQFF
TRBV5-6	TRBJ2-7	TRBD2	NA	TGTGCCAGCGTTGAGGGAGGGCTGGGCGAGCAGTACTTC	CASVEGGLGEQYF
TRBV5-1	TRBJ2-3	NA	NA	TGCGCCAGCTACAACCGGGGTGGTGGCACAGATACGCAGTATTTT	CASYNRGGGTDTQYF
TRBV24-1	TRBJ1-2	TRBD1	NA	TGTGCCACCAGTGACCGAGGACAGGGGGGAAGGTATGGCTACACCTTC	CATSDRGQGGRYGYTF
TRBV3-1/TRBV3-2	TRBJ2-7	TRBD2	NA	TGTGCCAGCAGCCGTGTGACTAGCGGGAGCGGCTACGAGCAGTACTTC	CASSRVTSGSGYEQYF
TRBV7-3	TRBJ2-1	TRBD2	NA	TGTGCCAGCAGCCCTCTAGCGGATGGCTACAATGAGCAGTTCTTC	CASSPLADGYNEQFF
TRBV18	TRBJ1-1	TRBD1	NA	TGTGCCAGCTCACGACAGGGGGTGAACACTGAAGCTTTCTTT	CASSRQGVNTEAFF
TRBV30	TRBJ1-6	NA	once	TGTGCCTGGAGTCGTGGTAAAGGAGGGGTAAGGCCCCTCCACTTT	CAWSRGKGGVRPLHF
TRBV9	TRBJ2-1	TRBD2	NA	TGTGCCAGCAGCGCAACGACTAGCGGGGGGGCCGGGTCCTACAATGAGCAGTTCTTC	CASSATTSGGAGSYNEQFF
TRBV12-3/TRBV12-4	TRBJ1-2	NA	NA	TGTGCCAGCAGCTCTGAGAACTATGGCTACACCTTC	CASSSENYGYTF
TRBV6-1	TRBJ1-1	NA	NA	TGTGCCAGCAGTGAACGGACTCCCGCAGAAGCTTTCTTT	CASSERTPAEAFF
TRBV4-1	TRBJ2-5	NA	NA	TGCGCCAGCAGCCAAGATACTATGACCAAGCCTGTAGAGACCCAGTACTTC	CASSQDTMTKPVETQYF
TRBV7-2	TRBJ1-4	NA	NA	TGTGCCAGCAGCCGCGGGGTAGGGAATGAAAAACTGTTTTTT	CASSRGVGNEKLFF
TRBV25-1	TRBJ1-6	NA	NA	TGTGCCAGCAGTTGGGCATTGGAGGGATCACCCCTCCACTTT	CASSWALEGSPLHF
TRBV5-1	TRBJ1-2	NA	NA	TGCGCCAGCAGCCAAACCCGTGGGGCTCTTGATGGCTACACCTTC	CASSQTRGALDGYTF
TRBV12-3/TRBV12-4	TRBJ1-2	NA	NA	TGTGCCAGCAGTTTGGACAGCTATGGCTACACCTTC	CASSLDSYGYTF
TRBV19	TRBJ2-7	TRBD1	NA	TGTGCCAGTAAGGATGTGGGACAGAGCTACGAGCAGTACTTC	CASKDVGQSYEQYF
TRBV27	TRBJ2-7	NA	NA	TGTGCCAGCTCACAGGGAACCTACGAGCAGTACTTC	CASSQGTYEQYF
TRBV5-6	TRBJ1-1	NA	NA	TGTGCCAGCAGTTCAGGCATCATGAACACTGAAGCTTTCTTT	CASSSGIMNTEAFF
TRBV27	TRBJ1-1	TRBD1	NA	TGTGCCAGCAGTTTCCTTGGGGACAGGGGATTTGAAACTGAAGCTTTCTTT	CASSFLGDRGFETEAFF
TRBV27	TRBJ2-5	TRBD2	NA	TGTGCCAGCAGTCCGTCGGGGGGGGGCCTCAAGACCCAGTACTTC	CASSPSGGGLKTQYF
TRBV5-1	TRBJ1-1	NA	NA	TGCGCCAGCAGTACACAGGGTCTGAACACTGAAGCTTTCTTT	CASSTQGLNTEAFF
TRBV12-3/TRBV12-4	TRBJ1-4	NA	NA	TGTGCCAGCAGTTTGGGGAGGACTGAAAAACTGTTTTTT	CASSLGRTEKLFF
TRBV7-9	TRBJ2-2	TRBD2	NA	TGTGCCAGCAGCAAGAGGCAAGCGGGAGGAGGCTCGAACACCGGGGAGCTGTTTTTT	CASSKRQAGGGSNTGELFF
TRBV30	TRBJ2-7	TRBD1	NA	TGTGCCTGGAGTCCGGGACAGGTCTCCTACGAGCAGTACTTC	CAWSPGQVSYEQYF
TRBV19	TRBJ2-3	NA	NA	TGTGCCAGTAGCTACAGGAGAGAAGATACGCAGTATTTT	CASSYRREDTQYF
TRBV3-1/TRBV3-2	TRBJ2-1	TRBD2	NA	TGTGCCAGCAGCCAAGATTATGCTAGCGGGGGGAGCAATGAGCAGTTCTTC	CASSQDYASGGSNEQFF
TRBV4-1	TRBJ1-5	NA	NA	TGCGCCAGCAGCCAAGAGCCGGTAAGCAATCAGCCCCAGCATTTT	CASSQEPVSNQPQHF
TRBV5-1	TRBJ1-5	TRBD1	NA	TGCGCCAGCAGCACTCCAGGGGGGAATCAGCCCCAGCATTTT	CASSTPGGNQPQHF
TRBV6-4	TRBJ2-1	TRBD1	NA	TGTGCCAGCAGTGCGGAACAGGGGTTTTACAATGAGCAGTTCTTC	CASSAEQGFYNEQFF
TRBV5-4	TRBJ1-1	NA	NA	TGTGCCAGCAGCCCTTCGGTGAGGGGACTCGCTGAAGCTTTCTTT	CASSPSVRGLAEAFF
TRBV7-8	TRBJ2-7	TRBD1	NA	TGTGCCAGCAGCTCGACAGGGTGGACCTACGAGCAGTACTTC	CASSSTGWTYEQYF